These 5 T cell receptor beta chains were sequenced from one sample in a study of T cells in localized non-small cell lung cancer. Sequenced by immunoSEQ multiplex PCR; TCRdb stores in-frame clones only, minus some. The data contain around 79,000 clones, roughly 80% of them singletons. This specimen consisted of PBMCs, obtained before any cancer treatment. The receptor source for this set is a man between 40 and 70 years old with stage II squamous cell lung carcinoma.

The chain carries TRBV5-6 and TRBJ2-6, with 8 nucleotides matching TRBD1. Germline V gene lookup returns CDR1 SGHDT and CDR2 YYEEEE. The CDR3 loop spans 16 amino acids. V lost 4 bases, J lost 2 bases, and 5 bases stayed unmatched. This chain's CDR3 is CASSLTGDAGANVLTF. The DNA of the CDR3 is TGTGCCAGCAGCCTGACAGGGGACGCTGGGGCCAACGTCCTGACTTTC. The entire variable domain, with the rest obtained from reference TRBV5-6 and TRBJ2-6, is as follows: DAGVTQSPTHLIKTRGQQVTLRCSPKSGHDTVSWYQQALGQGPQFIFQYYEEEERQRGNFPDRFSGHQFPNYSSELNVNALLLGDSALYLCASSLTGDAGANVLTFGAGSRLTVL.

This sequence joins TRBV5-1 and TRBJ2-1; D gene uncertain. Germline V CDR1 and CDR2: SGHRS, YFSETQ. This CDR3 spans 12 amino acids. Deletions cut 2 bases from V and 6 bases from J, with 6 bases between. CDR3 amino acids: CASSFTFNEQFF. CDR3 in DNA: TGCGCCAGCAGCTTCACTTTCAATGAGCAGTTCTTC. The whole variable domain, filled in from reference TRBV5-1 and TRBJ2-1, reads KAGVTQTPRYLIKTRGQQVTLSCSPISGHRSVSWYQQTPGQGLQFLFEYFSETQRNKGNFPGRFSGRQFSNSRSEMNVSTLELGDSALYLCASSFTFNEQFFGPGTRLTVL.

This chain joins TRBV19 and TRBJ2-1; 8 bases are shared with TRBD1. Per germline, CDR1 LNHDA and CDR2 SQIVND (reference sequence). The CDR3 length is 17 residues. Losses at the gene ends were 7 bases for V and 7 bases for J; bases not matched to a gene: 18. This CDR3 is CASTPGGRGRPLNEQFF. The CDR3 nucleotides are TGTGCCAGTACCCCAGGAGGCAGGGGGCGTCCCCTTAATGAGCAGTTCTTC.

Here the CDR3 DNA reads TGTGCCAGCAGACTAGGGACTAGCGGGAGTTATACGCAGTATTTT. Protein: CASRLGTSGSYTQYF. The chain combines TRBV11-3 with TRBJ2-3, with TRBD2 matching 14 bases. The CDR3 is 15 residues long. With 6 bases clipped from V and 7 bases from J, the junction kept 6 bases outside the gene matches. The V gene's germline CDR1 is SGHNT and CDR2 YENEEA.

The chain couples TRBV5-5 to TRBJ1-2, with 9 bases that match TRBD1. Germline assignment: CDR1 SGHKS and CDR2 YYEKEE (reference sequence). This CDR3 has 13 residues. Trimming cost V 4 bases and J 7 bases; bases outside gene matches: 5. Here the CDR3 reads CASSGTGTLGYTF. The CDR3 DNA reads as TGTGCCAGCAGCGGGACAGGGACCCTTGGCTACACCTTC.